This T cell receptor beta chain was recorded in a study of Ad26.COV2.S vaccination and SARS-CoV-2 variants. Clones were read by immunoSEQ multiplex PCR, and TCRdb kept only the in-frame ones, dropping some. This sample carries about 350,000 clones, roughly 81% of them seen once, and the ten largest clones take 3.3%. The CDR3 is 14 amino acids. Germline V gene data show CDR1 as MDHEN and CDR2 as SYDVKM. The ends lost 7 bases at V and 4 bases at J; junction bases unmatched: 10. Treatment here: about 20 received Ad26.COV2.S at low or high dose, single or two shots; roughly 5 received placebo; per-sample allocation not given. Specimen acquisition occurred on day 63 following the initial vaccine or placebo injection.

This receptor was taken from a person between 18 and 65 years old who received the Ad26.COV2.S COVID-19 vaccine or a placebo. Source: peripheral blood, taken in a trial of Ad26.COV2.S vaccine versus placebo. This rearrangement joins TRBV28 to TRBJ2-7, with 7 bases matching TRBD2. The CDR3 nucleotides read TGTGCCAGCATTGGGGGGGAGGGCCGTTACGAGCAGTACTTC. This gives the protein CASIGGEGRYEQYF.